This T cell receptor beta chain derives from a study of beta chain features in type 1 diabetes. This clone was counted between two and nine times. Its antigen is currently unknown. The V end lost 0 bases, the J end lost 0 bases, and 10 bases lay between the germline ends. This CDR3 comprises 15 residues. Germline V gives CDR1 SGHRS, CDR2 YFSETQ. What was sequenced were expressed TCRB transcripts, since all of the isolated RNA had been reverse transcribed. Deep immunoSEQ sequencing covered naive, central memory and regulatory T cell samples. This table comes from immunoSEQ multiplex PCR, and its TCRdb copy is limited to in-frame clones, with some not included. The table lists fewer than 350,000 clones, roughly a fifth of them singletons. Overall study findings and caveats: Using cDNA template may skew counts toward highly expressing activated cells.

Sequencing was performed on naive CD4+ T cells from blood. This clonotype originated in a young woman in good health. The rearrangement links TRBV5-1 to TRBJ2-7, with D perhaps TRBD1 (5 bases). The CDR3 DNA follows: TGCGCCAGCAGCTTGGGATCGACAGTCTCCTACGAGCAGTACTTC. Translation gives CASSLGSTVSYEQYF.